This T cell receptor (beta chain) derives from a study of blood T cell repertoires in COVID-19. Individuals aged 18 to 89 years were recruited from roughly 22 US areas. Cohorts were based on clinical histories the participants reported. Each recovered donor of Cohort 3 presented with two negative PCRs, clearance, or symptom resolution. In the original processing: Nucleated cell number was recorded as an estimate derived from reference gene primer amplification. Produced via immunoSEQ multiplex PCR; TCRdb's table is partial and in-frame only. Clone size and the V and J calls come from that table; the DNA yielded D and trimming. The sample shows around 250,000 clones, approximately 83% of them seen only once. Sequencing was done on a sample of PBMCs or T cells enriched from blood (not recorded which). The receptor's source is a woman in her forties or fifties who had recovered from COVID-19.

The CDR3 loop reads CASSPFSQETQYF. CDR3 nucleotide sequence: TGTGCCAGTAGTCCGTTTTCCCAAGAGACCCAGTACTTC. The genes are TRBV19 and TRBJ2-5; D remains unclear. Per the germline V gene, CDR1 is LNHDA and CDR2 is SQIVND (reference sequence). The ends were cut back, 5 bases at V and 1 base at J, with 8 bases in the middle. The CDR3 consists of 13 residues.